The clone carrying this T cell receptor beta chain was counted ten times or more. The sample comes from a study of T cells in Graves' hyperthyroidism and ophthalmopathy. Hyperthyroidism in the patients, aged 18 to 65, was newly diagnosed and under 2 months in duration. Together with thyroid ultrasound, orbital computed tomography, serum thyroxine and TRAb, clinical symptoms were used for diagnoses. Amplified regions were TCR beta CDR3 sequences from RNA transcripts. An initial round of RT-PCR targeting the TCR CDR3 relied on the HTBI primer set. TCRdb processed the multiplex PCR reads anew with MiXCR; each CDR3 protein has one entry. The sample has roughly 630,000 distinct CDR3 sequences, 15% to 18% seen once; the top ten hold approximately 7.4%. From germline, CDR1 is MNHNS and CDR2 SASEGT. The CDR3 is 16 amino acids. The V and J ends lost 1 base and 3 bases, in that order; junction bases with no gene match: 5.

The rearrangement links TRBV6-1 to TRBJ2-1; TRBD2 matches 8 bases. Sample: blood. This TCR came from a woman aged 25-40 years with Graves' hyperthyroidism. In DNA form, the CDR3 reads TGTGCCAGCAGTGAAGTTATTACTAGCGGCTACAATGAGCAGTTCTTC. This codes for CASSEVITSGYNEQFF.